The 20 T cell receptor beta chains presented below share a single source sample, sequenced in a study of Ad26.COV2.S vaccination and SARS-CoV-2 variants. As to treatment: over 15 received Ad26.COV2.S at low or high dose, single or two shots; 5 received placebo; per-sample allocation not given. Collection of the samples took place on day 63 after the first injection of vaccine or placebo. The table came from immunoSEQ multiplex PCR; TCRdb's copy has only in-frame clones and leaves some out. Here the sample spans 500,000 or so clones, 87% being singletons. Specimen: peripheral blood, collected in a trial of Ad26.COV2.S vaccine versus placebo. Source of these receptors: a person aged 18-65 years who received the Ad26.COV2.S COVID-19 vaccine or a placebo.

In its sample, this clone was seen once. V and J are TRBV28 and TRBJ1-4, with a tentative D call TRBD1 (6 bases). Trimming removed 2 bases at V and 8 bases at J, with 21 bases between. The CDR3 extends over 17 amino acids. Germline lookup yields CDR1 MDHEN and CDR2 SYDVKM. The DNA of the CDR3 is TGTGCCAGCAGTTTACCCAATGGGCTCGGGGGCTTGGAAAAACTGTTTTTT. Its protein product is CASSLPNGLGGLEKLFF.

This chain connects TRBV6-5 to TRBJ2-7; TRBD2 matches at 12 bases. Germline assignment: CDR1 MNHEY and CDR2 SVGAGI. Trimming took 4 bases from V and 1 from J; bases not matched to a gene: 5. The length of the CDR3 is 16 residues. The CDR3 DNA follows: TGTGCCAGCAGTTCGCGAGGGACTAGCGGGTCCTACGAGCAGTACTTC. Protein sequence: CASSSRGTSGSYEQYF.

V gene TRBV12-3 or TRBV12-4 combines with J gene TRBJ2-3; D is ambiguous. The CDR3 is 12 amino acids. The V end was cut by 7 bases, the J end by 6 bases, with 11 bases between. In DNA form, the CDR3 reads TGTGCCAGCATTACCCTTTCTGATACGCAGTATTTT. Translating it yields CASITLSDTQYF.

The table lists this clone with a few counts. The V call is TRBV24-1, the J call TRBJ1-4; D not resolved. CDR3 size: 15 residues. Germline V gene sequence: CDR1 KGHDR, CDR2 SFDVKD. V was cut by 4 bases and J by 7 bases, with 15 bases left in between. The CDR3 nucleotides are TGTGCCACCAGTGAGTCGGGCATTCCACCTGAAAAACTGTTTTTT. Translation: CATSESGIPPEKLFF.

On this clone: This sample includes further DNA sequences coding for the same CDR3. This rearrangement joins TRBV7-9 to TRBJ2-3, with D perhaps TRBD2 (6 bases). Trimming took 3 bases from V and 4 from J, leaving 11 bases between them. The germline V gene encodes CDR1 SEHNR and CDR2 FQNEAQ (reference sequence). The CDR3 is 14 amino acids. The DNA of the CDR3 is TGTGCCAGCAGCTTGGGAGGTAGCTCAGATACGCAGTATTTT. The encoded protein is CASSLGGSSDTQYF.

In this sample, this clone turned up once. The CDR3 region has the DNA TGTGCCAGCAGTTTTTCCCACGAGCAGTACTTC. This translates into CASSFSHEQYF. V is TRBV12-3 or TRBV12-4 and J is TRBJ2-7; D is ambiguous. This CDR3 is 11 amino acids long. The V and J ends lost 3 bases and 5 bases respectively, with 5 bases between them.

The V and J genes are TRBV3-1 (or the pseudogene TRBV3-2) and TRBJ1-2; D is unresolved. V lost 4 bases and J lost 5, with 8 bases in between. Germline V gene data show CDR1 as LGHDT and CDR2 as YNNKEL (reference sequence). CDR3 length: 12 residues. The CDR3 sequence is CASSPGSYGYTF. The CDR3 DNA is TGTGCCAGCAGCCCCGGGTCATATGGCTACACCTTC.

This rearrangement joins TRBV30 to TRBJ1-3; 7 bases fit TRBD1. V lost 4 bases to trimming and J lost 0 bases; unmatched junction nucleotides: 9. The CDR3 runs to 16 residues. Germline CDR1 reads GTSNPN; CDR2 reads SVGIG (reference sequence). CDR3 region: CAWKPGQSYSGNTIYF. The CDR3 bases are TGTGCCTGGAAGCCGGGACAGAGTTACTCTGGAAACACCATATATTTT.

The chain couples TRBV5-4 to TRBJ2-5; possibly TRBD1 for D (6 bases). This CDR3 is built from 13 residues. V was cut by 6 bases and J by 2 bases, with 11 bases left in between. CDR1 is SGHNT, CDR2 YYREEE, per germline (reference sequence). CDR3 in DNA: TGTGCCAGCACCCCAGGGGCGCAAGAGACCCAGTACTTC. Its translation: CASTPGAQETQYF.

The V gene is TRBV28, the J gene TRBJ1-1; possible D gene TRBD1, 6 bases. V was cut by 2 bases and J by 2 bases, with 12 bases left in between. There are 15 residues in the CDR3. CDR1 is MDHEN and CDR2 is SYDVKM in the germline V gene. The CDR3 loop is CASSLRTDVNTEAFF. The CDR3 DNA sequence: TGTGCCAGCAGTTTAAGGACAGATGTAAACACTGAAGCTTTCTTT.

Here the CDR3 DNA reads TGTGCCAGCAGTCTATACAAGACTGAAGCTTTCTTT. Its protein is CASSLYKTEAFF. The chain joins TRBV28 to TRBJ1-1; D unresolved. The CDR3 length is 12 residues. Trimming cost V 5 bases and J 5 bases, with 9 bases left between them. The germline V gene has CDR1 MDHEN and CDR2 SYDVKM.

On this clone: Other DNA sequences of this sample code for an identical CDR3. This rearrangement joins TRBV9 to TRBJ2-3, with D possibly being TRBD2 (6 bases). Germline CDR1 SGDLS, CDR2 YYNGEE. V lost 0 bases, J lost 2 bases, and 10 bases lay in between. The CDR3 has 15 residues. The CDR3: CASSVVGSPTDTQYF. CDR3 coding DNA: TGTGCCAGCAGCGTAGTCGGGAGCCCCACAGATACGCAGTATTTT.

This clone was recorded once. The V call is TRBV19, the J call TRBJ2-7; 8 bases map to TRBD1. The CDR3 extends over 14 amino acids. The V and J ends lost 1 base and 6 bases, in that order; junction bases with no gene match: 5. Germline assignment: CDR1 LNHDA and CDR2 SQIVND (reference sequence). CDR3 amino acids: CASSIGQGPSEQYF. The CDR3 coding sequence is TGTGCCAGTAGTATAGGACAGGGGCCCAGCGAGCAGTACTTC.

This chain connects TRBV18 to TRBJ1-6; D is unclear. Germline CDR1 is KGHSH and CDR2 is LQKENI. There are 13 residues in the CDR3. V shed 1 base and J shed 8 bases, with 6 bases lying between them. CDR3 sequence reads: CASSPHSDSPLHF. The CDR3 DNA sequence: TGTGCCAGCTCACCACATAGCGATTCACCCCTCCACTTT.

This clone was seen just once. The V and J genes are TRBV7-9 and TRBJ2-1, with TRBD1 as a possible D gene (5 bases). Trimming took 6 bases from V and 8 from J, leaving 17 bases between them. Germline CDR1 and CDR2: SEHNR and FQNEAQ (reference sequence). The CDR3 is 14 residues long. The CDR3 here is CASRGPWGADEQFF. DNA of the CDR3: TGTGCCAGCAGGGGGCCCTGGGGTGCGGATGAGCAGTTCTTC. The whole variable domain, remainder taken from reference TRBV7-9 and TRBJ2-1, is DTGVSQNPRHKITKRGQNVTFRCDPISEHNRLYWYRQTLGQGPEFLTYFQNEAQLEKSRLLSDRFSAERPKGSFSTLEIQRTEQGDSAMYLCASRGPWGADEQFFGPGTRLTVL.

This clone was observed a few times. The V call is TRBV9, the J call TRBJ2-3; 8 bases fit TRBD2. The J segment lost 4 bases and the V segment lost 0 bases, leaving 4 bases of the junction unmatched. This CDR3 has 15 amino acids. From germline, CDR1 is SGDLS and CDR2 YYNGEE. CDR3: CASSVVAGSADTQYF. For the CDR3, the DNA is TGTGCCAGCAGCGTAGTAGCGGGAAGTGCAGATACGCAGTATTTT.

This clone was seen just once. The chain employs TRBV7-2 and TRBJ1-2; D may be TRBD1 (5 bases). Germline V gene sequence: CDR1 SGHTA, CDR2 FQGNSA. The CDR3 loop spans 13 amino acids. The V and J ends lost 2 bases and 7 bases respectively, with 11 bases between them. CDR3 nucleotides: TGTGCCAGCAGCTTACCGGGGCTAGGTGGCTACACCTTC. It codes for CASSLPGLGGYTF.

This clone was seen only once. The chain links TRBV19 to TRBJ1-1; D remains unclear. There are 14 residues in the CDR3. V lost 5 bases and J lost 9, with 19 bases in between. CDR1 and CDR2 from the germline V gene are LNHDA and SQIVND (reference sequence). The CDR3 DNA reads TGTGCCAGTAGTTTCCCGGGAGGGCGGCGCCAAGCTTTCTTT. It translates to CASSFPGGRRQAFF.

This clone was detected only a few times. This chain connects TRBV4-1 to TRBJ1-5; 9 bases line up with TRBD1. Germline trimming cut 3 bases from V and 0 bases from J; bases unmatched to any gene: 6. CDR1 and CDR2 from the germline V gene are MGHRA and YSYEKL. The CDR3 loop spans 17 amino acids. Here the CDR3 reads CASSQGTGPYSNQPQHF. In DNA, the CDR3 is TGCGCCAGCAGCCAGGGGACAGGGCCGTATAGCAATCAGCCCCAGCATTTT.

J is TRBJ2-7 and V is TRBV6-1; D remains ambiguous. Germline V lookup: CDR1 MNHNS, CDR2 SASEGT. CDR3 length: 15 amino acids. The V and J ends lost 2 bases and 6 bases respectively, with 17 bases between them. Here the CDR3 DNA reads TGTGCCAGCAGTGAACGTCGGGCCCTATCGGGCGAGCAGTACTTC. Protein product: CASSERRALSGEQYF.